This TCR beta chain was found in a study of cytomegalovirus exposure and HLA in healthy donors. CDR3 length: 16 amino acids. V shed 2 bases and J shed 5 bases, with 16 bases lying between them. Per the germline V gene, CDR1 is SGDLS and CDR2 is YYNGEE. Use of 60 Vbeta and 13 Jbeta primers characterized the PCR. Clones were read by immunoSEQ multiplex PCR, and TCRdb kept only the in-frame ones, dropping some. The sample lists about 180,000 clones; roughly 80% were seen once. Sequenced material: PBMCs. The chain recombines TRBV9 with TRBJ1-4, with D perhaps TRBD1 (5 bases). The sequence came from a man aged 35 to 55 in good health and CMV-seronegative. CDR3 sequence (DNA): TGTGCCAGCAGCGTCGGGGGGACGAAGTTAAATGAAAAACTGTTTTTT. Translating gives CASSVGGTKLNEKLFF. The variable domain in full, with the rest retrieved from reference TRBV9 and TRBJ1-4, is DSGVTQTPKHLITATGQRVTLRCSPRSGDLSVYWYQQSLDQGLQFLIQYYNGEERAKGNILERFSAQQFPDLHSELNLSSLELGDSALYFCASSVGGTKLNEKLFFGSGTQLSVL.